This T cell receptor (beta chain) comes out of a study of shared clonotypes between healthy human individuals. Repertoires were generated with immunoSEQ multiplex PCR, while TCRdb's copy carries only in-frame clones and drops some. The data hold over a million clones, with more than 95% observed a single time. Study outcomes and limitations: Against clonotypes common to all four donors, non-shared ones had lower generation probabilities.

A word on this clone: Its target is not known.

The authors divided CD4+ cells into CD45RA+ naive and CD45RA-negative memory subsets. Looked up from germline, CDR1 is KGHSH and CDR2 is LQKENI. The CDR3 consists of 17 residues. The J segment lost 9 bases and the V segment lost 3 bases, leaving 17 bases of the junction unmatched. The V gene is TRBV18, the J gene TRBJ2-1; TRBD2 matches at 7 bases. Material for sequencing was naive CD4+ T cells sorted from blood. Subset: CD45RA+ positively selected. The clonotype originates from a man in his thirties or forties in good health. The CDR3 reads CASSPWAGEIPGGEQFF. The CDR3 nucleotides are TGTGCCAGCTCACCTTGGGCGGGAGAAATCCCCGGGGGTGAGCAGTTCTTC.